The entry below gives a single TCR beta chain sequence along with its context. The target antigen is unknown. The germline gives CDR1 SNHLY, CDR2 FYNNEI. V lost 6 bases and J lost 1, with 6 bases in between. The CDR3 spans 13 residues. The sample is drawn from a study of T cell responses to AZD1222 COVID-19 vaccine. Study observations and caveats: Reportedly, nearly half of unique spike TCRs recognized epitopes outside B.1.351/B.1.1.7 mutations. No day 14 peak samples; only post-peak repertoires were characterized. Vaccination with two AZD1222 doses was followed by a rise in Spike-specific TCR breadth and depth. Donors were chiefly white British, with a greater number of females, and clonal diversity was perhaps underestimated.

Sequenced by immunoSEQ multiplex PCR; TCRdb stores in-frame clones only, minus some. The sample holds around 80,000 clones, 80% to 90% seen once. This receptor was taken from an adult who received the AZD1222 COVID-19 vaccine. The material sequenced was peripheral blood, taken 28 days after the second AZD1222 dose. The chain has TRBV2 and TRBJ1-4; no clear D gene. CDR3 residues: CASRDLTNEKLFF. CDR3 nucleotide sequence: TGTGCCAGCAGGGATTTAACTAATGAAAAACTGTTTTTT.